Shown below are 12 T cell receptor beta chains from a single sample sequenced in a study of cytomegalovirus exposure and HLA in healthy donors. PCR was performed using 60 Vbeta and 13 Jbeta primers. Method: immunoSEQ multiplex PCR; TCRdb's copy keeps in-frame clones and lacks some. The table has 210,000 or so clones, 87% seen once. Sequenced sample: PBMCs. These receptors all stem from a man aged 25 to 40 in good health and CMV-seronegative.

This clone came up once. The chain has TRBV7-8 and TRBJ2-2; possibly TRBD2 for D (6 bases). The V and J ends lost 6 bases and 5 bases respectively, with 13 bases between them. The CDR3 runs to 14 residues. CDR1 is SGHVS and CDR2 is FQNEAQ in the germline V gene. The CDR3 coding sequence is TGTGCCAGCAGTCGAGCAGGGAGGACCGGGGAGCTGTTTTTT. Residues: CASSRAGRTGELFF. Complete variable domain (other parts from reference TRBV7-8 and TRBJ2-2): GAGVSQSPRYKVAKRGQDVALRCDPISGHVSLFWYQQALGQGPEFLTYFQNEAQLDKSGLPSDRFFAERPEGSVSTLKIQRTQQEDSAVYLCASSRAGRTGELFFGEGSRLTVL.

This sequence joins TRBV9 and TRBJ2-7, with D tentatively TRBD2 (6 bases). The CDR3 runs to 14 residues. The ends were cut back, 2 bases at V and 6 bases at J, with 15 bases in the middle. CDR1 SGDLS and CDR2 YYNGEE come from the germline V gene. In DNA, the CDR3 is TGTGCCAGCAGCGTCCGGGTGGAGGGTCGCGAGCAGTACTTC. Protein product: CASSVRVEGREQYF.

As regards this clone: One junction end does not reproduce the germline sequence, and a read error may be involved. The genes are TRBV19 and TRBJ1-5; TRBD1 matches at 12 bases. The CDR3 contains 19 residues. Germline V lookup: CDR1 LNHDA, CDR2 SQIVND (reference sequence). The CDR3 nucleotides read TGTGCCAGTGGTATCCCTCGGGACAGGGGGCTCGGCAGCAATCAGCCCCAGCATTTT. Protein: CASGIPRDRGLGSNQPQHF.

The V gene is TRBV27, the J gene TRBJ2-3; 8 bases are a match to TRBD1. V dropped 3 bases and J dropped 2; count of bases not matched to a gene: 7. Looked up from germline, CDR1 is MNHEY and CDR2 is SMNVEV (reference sequence). CDR3 length: 16 residues. The CDR3 DNA is TGTGCCAGCAGTTTCCGACAGGGGCCGACCACAGATACGCAGTATTTT. It codes for CASSFRQGPTTDTQYF.

The chain combines TRBV7-9 with TRBJ2-2, with 7 bases identical to TRBD2. Germline CDR1 and CDR2: SEHNR and FQNEAQ (reference sequence). The CDR3 consists of 18 residues. Trimming took 4 bases from V and 1 from J; bases not matched to a gene: 12. CDR3 amino acids: CASSSTDLLAVNTGELFF. The CDR3 DNA is TGTGCCAGCAGCTCGACTGATTTGCTAGCGGTGAACACCGGGGAGCTGTTTTTT.

The chain is built from TRBV2 and TRBJ2-3; 12 nucleotides agree with TRBD2. V lost 6 bases to trimming and J lost 14 bases; unmatched junction nucleotides: 6. Looked up from germline, CDR1 is SNHLY and CDR2 is FYNNEI. CDR3 length: 12 residues. For the CDR3, the DNA is TGTGCCAGCAGCCCGACTAGCGGGAGAACGTATTTT. Amino acid sequence: CASSPTSGRTYF.

V is TRBV5-4 and J is TRBJ1-1; a possible D gene is TRBD1 (6 bases). V was cut by 1 base and J by 4 bases, with 14 bases left in between. CDR1 is SGHNT and CDR2 is YYREEE in the germline V gene (reference sequence). The CDR3 runs to 15 residues. CDR3 amino acids: CASSLPGGVSTEAFF. As DNA, the CDR3 is TGTGCCAGCAGCTTGCCTGGGGGCGTGAGCACTGAAGCTTTCTTT.

This chain links TRBV9 with TRBJ2-7, with D tentatively TRBD1 (5 bases). The CDR3 is 15 residues long. Trimming left V 0 bases short and J 2 bases short, with 12 bases between. CDR1 is SGDLS, CDR2 YYNGEE, per germline. For the CDR3, the DNA is TGTGCCAGCAGCGTAGTAGTAGGGGATCCCTACGAGCAGTACTTC. It encodes CASSVVVGDPYEQYF.

The V and J genes are TRBV19 and TRBJ1-5; no definite D call. Germline V gene sequence: CDR1 LNHDA, CDR2 SQIVND (reference sequence). V lost 3 bases and J lost 4, with 4 bases in between. This CDR3 is 12 amino acids long. CDR3 nucleotide sequence: TGTGCCAGTAGTATCGGGAATCAGCCCCAGCATTTT. Protein: CASSIGNQPQHF.

This rearrangement joins TRBV19 to TRBJ1-6; 7 bases map to TRBD1. The ends lost 6 bases at V and 9 bases at J; junction bases unmatched: 8. Germline V gives CDR1 LNHDA, CDR2 SQIVND (reference sequence). The CDR3 runs 14 residues. The DNA of the CDR3 is TGTGCCAGTAGCGACAGGGTGAGGGGTTCACCCCTCCACTTT. Its translation is CASSDRVRGSPLHF.

The V gene is TRBV30, the J gene TRBJ1-2; D remains ambiguous. The CDR3 is made up of 12 amino acids. The V end lost 4 bases, the J end lost 1 base, and 7 bases lay between the germline ends. In germline, CDR1 is GTSNPN, CDR2 SVGIG (reference sequence). The chain's CDR3 is CAWTRINYGYTF. The CDR3 DNA reads as TGTGCCTGGACCAGGATTAACTATGGCTACACCTTC.

The CDR3 sequence is CASSLGAAGEETQYF. Here the CDR3 DNA reads TGCGCCAGCAGCTTGGGAGCAGCGGGGGAAGAGACCCAGTACTTC. The chain recombines TRBV5-1 with TRBJ2-5; TRBD2 aligns across 8 bases. The germline V gene has CDR1 SGHRS and CDR2 YFSETQ. The CDR3 loop spans 15 amino acids. J gave up 3 bases and V 0 bases, and 4 bases lay outside the gene matches.